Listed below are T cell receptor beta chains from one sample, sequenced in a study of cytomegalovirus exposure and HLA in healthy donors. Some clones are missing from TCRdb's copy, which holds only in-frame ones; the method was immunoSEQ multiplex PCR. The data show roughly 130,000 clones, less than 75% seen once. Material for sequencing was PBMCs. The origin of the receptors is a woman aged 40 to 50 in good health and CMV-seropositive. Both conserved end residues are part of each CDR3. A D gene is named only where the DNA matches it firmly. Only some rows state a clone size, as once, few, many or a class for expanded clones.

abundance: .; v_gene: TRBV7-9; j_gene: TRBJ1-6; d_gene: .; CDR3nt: TGTGCCAGCAGCGTAGGGGCAGCCTCCAATTCACCCCTCCACTTT; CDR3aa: CASSVGAASNSPLHF
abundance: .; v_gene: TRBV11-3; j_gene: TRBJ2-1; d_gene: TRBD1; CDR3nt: TGTGCCAGCTCGACAGGGATGGGCAATGAGCAGTTCTTC; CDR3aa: CASSTGMGNEQFF
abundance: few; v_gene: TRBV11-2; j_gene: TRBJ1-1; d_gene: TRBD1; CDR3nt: TGTGCCAGCAGCTTAATAGGACAGGGGCCAGCTTTCTTT; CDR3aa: CASSLIGQGPAFF
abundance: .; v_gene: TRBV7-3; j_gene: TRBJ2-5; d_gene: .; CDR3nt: TGTGCCAGCAGCTCCTCGTCAGGGTCTTGGGAGACCCAGTACTTC; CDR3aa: CASSSSSGSWETQYF
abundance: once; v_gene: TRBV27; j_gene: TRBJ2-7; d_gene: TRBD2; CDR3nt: TGTGCCAGCAGCCCCCCGGGACTAGCGGGGTCGACTCGCGAGCAGTACTTC; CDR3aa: CASSPPGLAGSTREQYF
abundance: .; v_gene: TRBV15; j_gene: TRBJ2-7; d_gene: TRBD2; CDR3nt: TGTGCCACCAGCAGAACTAGCGGTGCCTACGAGCAGTACTTC; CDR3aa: CATSRTSGAYEQYF
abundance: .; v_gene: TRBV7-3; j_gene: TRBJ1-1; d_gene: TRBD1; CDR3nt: TGTGCCAGCAGCTTAATGCCCCAGGGACAGGGGGCGAACACTGAAGCTTTCTTT; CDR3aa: CASSLMPQGQGANTEAFF
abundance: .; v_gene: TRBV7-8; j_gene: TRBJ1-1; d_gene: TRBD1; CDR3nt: TGTGCCAGCAGCTTAGGGGGGACAGGGGTAACTGAAGCTTTCTTT; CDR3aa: CASSLGGTGVTEAFF
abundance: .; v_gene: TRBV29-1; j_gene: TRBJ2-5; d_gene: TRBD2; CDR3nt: TGCAGCGTTTTGGGGACGGGCCCTAGCGGAGCACAAGAGACCCAGTACTTC; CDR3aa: CSVLGTGPSGAQETQYF
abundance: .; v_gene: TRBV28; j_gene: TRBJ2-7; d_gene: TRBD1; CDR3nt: TGTGCCAGCAGTCCCTGGGACAGGGCACCTTTATACGAGCAGTACTTC; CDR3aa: CASSPWDRAPLYEQYF
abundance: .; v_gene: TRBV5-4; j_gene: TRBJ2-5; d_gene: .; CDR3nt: TGTGCCAGCAGCTTGGCGCCGGAACTAGCAGGAGAGACCCAGTACTTC; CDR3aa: CASSLAPELAGETQYF
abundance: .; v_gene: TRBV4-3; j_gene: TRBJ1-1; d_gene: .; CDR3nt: TGCGCCAGCAGCCAGACGGGCGCCGACGGGGGTGGCGAAGCTTTCTTT; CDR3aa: CASSQTGADGGGEAFF
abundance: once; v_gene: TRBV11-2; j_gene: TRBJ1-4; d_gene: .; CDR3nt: TGTGCCAGCAGCTTCGAACAGGTGGCTGAAAAACTGTTTTTT; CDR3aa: CASSFEQVAEKLFF
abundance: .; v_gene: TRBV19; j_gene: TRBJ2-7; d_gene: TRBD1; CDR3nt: TGTGCCAGTGCAGACAGGGGGTATATCTACGAGCAGTACTTC; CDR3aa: CASADRGYIYEQYF
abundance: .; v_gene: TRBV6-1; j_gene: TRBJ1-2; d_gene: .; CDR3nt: TGTGCCAGCAGTGAATTAACCCACGGGAATGGCTACACCTTC; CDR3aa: CASSELTHGNGYTF
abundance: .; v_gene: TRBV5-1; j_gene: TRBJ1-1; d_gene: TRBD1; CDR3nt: TGCGCCAGCAGCTTAACAGGACAGGGGAGCACTGAAGCTTTCTTT; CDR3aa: CASSLTGQGSTEAFF
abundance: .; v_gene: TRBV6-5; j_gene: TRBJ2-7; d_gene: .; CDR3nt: TGTGCCAGCAGTTACGGTGGGGACTCTTCCTACGAGCAGTACTTC; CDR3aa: CASSYGGDSSYEQYF